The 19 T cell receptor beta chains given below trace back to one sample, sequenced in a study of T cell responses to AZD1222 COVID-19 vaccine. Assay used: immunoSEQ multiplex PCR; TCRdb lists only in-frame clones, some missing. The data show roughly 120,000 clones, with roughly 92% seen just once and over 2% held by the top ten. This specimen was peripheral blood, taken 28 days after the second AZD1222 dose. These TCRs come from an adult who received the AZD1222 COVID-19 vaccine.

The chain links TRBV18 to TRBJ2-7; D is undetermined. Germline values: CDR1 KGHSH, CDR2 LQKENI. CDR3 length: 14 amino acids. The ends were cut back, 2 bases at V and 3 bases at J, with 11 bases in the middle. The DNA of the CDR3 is TGTGCCAGCTCACCAGGGAACGAGAACTACGAGCAGTACTTC. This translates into CASSPGNENYEQYF.

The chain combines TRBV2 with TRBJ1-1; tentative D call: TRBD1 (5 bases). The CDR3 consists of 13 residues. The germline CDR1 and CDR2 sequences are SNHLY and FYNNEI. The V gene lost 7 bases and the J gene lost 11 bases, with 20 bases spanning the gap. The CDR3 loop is CASNAGDQEGAFF. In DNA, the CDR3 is TGTGCCAGCAACGCGGGGGACCAAGAGGGGGCTTTCTTT.

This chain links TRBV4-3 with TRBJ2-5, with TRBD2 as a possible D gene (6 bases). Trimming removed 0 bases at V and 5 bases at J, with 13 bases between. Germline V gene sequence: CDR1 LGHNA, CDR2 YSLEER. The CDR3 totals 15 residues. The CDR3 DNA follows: TGCGCCAGCAGCCAAGATGCGGGGCTGGTGGAGACCCAGTACTTC. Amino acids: CASSQDAGLVETQYF.

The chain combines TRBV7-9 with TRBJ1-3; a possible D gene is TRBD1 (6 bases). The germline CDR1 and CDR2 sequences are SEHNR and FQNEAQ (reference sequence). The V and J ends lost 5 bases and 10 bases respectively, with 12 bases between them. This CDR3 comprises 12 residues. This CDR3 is CASSQTGRTIYF. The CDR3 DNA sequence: TGTGCCAGCAGCCAGACAGGACGGACCATATATTTT.

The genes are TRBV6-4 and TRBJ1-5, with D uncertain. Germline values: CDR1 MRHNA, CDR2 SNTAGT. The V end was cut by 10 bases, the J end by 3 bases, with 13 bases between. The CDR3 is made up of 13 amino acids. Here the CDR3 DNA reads TGTGCCACCTCCTCGCAGGCCAATCAGCCCCAGCATTTT. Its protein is CATSSQANQPQHF.

In DNA, the CDR3 is TGTGCCAGCAGCTTAGTCCGGGAAGCTTTCTTT. It encodes CASSLVREAFF. The gene calls are TRBV7-2 and TRBJ1-1; no clear D. Germline V gives CDR1 SGHTA, CDR2 FQGNSA. The CDR3 spans 11 residues. The germline V and J ends were trimmed by 1 base and 8 bases, with 5 bases remaining between them.

Here the CDR3 reads CSALDGYTF. The DNA for the CDR3 is TGCAGTGCTCTGGATGGCTACACCTTC. The chain is built from TRBV20-1 and TRBJ1-2; D uncertain. The CDR3 sequence is 9 residues long. V was trimmed by 5 bases and J by 6 bases, leaving 4 bases between them. Germline V lookup: CDR1 DFQATT, CDR2 SNEGSKA (reference sequence).

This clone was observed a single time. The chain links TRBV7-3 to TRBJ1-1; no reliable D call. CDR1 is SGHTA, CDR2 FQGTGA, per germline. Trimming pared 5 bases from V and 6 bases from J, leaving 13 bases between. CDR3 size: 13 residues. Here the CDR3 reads CASSRQINAEAFF. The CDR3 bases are TGTGCCAGCAGCAGACAAATAAACGCTGAAGCTTTCTTT.

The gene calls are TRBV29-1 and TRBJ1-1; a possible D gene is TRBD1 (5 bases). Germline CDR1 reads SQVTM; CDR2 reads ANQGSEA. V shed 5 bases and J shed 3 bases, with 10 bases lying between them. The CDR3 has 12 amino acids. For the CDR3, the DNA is TGCAGCGTTCAGGGCATTGACACTGAAGCTTTCTTT. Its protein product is CSVQGIDTEAFF.

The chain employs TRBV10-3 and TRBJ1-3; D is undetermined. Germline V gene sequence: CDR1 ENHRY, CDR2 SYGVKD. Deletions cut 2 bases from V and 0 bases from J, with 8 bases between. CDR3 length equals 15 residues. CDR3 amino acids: CAISELQSSGNTIYF. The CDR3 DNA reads TGTGCCATCAGTGAGCTCCAGTCCTCTGGAAACACCATATATTTT.

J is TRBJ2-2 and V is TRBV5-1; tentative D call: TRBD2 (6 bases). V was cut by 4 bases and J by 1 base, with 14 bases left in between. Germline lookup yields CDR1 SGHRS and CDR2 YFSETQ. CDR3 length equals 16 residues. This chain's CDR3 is CASSLQAGGNTGELFF. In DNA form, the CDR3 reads TGCGCCAGCAGCCTCCAAGCGGGTGGGAACACCGGGGAGCTGTTTTTT.

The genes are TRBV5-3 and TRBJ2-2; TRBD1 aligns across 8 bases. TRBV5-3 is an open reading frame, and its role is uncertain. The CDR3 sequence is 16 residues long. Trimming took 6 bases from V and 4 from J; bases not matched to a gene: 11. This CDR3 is CARNCGQGAGTGELFF. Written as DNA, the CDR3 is TGTGCCAGAAACTGTGGACAGGGAGCGGGCACCGGGGAGCTGTTTTTT.

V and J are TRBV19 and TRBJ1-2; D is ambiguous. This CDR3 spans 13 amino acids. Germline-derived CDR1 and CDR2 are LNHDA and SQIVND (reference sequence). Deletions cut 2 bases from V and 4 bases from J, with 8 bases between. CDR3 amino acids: CASSISAAYGYTF. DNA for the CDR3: TGTGCCAGTAGTATATCGGCAGCCTATGGCTACACCTTC.

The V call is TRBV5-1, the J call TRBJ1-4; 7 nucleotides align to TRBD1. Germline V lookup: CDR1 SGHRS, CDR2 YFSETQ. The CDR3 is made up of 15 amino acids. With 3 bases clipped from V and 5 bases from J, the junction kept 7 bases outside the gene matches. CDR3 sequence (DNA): TGCGCCAGCAGCTCCCTAGGGACAGTCAATGAAAAACTGTTTTTT. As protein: CASSSLGTVNEKLFF.

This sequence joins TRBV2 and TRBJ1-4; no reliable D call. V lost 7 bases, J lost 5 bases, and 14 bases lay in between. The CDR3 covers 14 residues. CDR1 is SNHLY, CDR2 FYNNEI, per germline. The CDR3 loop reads CASKEVGLNEKLFF. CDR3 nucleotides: TGTGCCAGCAAAGAGGTGGGCCTGAATGAAAAACTGTTTTTT.

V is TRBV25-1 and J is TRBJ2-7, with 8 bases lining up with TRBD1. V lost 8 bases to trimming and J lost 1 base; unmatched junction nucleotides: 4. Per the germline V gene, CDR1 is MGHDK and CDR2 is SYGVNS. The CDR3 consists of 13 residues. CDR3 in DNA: TGTGCCAGCGGGAGACAGGGGTCCTACGAGCAGTACTTC. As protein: CASGRQGSYEQYF.

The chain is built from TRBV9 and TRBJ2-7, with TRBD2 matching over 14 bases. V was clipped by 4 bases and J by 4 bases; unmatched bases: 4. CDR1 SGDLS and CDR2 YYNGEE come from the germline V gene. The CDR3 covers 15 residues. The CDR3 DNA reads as TGTGCCAGCAGCCCCGGGACTAGCGGGGGATACGAGCAGTACTTC. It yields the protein CASSPGTSGGYEQYF.

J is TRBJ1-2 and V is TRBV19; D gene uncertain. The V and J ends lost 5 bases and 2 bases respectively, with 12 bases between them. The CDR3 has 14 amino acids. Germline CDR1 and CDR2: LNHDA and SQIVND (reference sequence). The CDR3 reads CASSSRLINYGYTF. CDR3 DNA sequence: TGTGCCAGTAGTTCTCGTCTGATCAACTATGGCTACACCTTC.

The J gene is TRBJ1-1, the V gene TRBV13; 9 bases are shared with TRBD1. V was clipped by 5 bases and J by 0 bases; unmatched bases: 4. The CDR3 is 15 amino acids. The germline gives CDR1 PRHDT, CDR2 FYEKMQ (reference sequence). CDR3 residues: CASSPGTGMNTEAFF. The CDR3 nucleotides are TGTGCCAGCAGCCCTGGGACAGGGATGAACACTGAAGCTTTCTTT.